A selection of T cell receptor beta chains follows, all from one sample in a study of response to subunit inactivated influenza vaccine. Via MiXCR, TCRdb re-called the RT-PCR reads, giving one row per CDR3 protein. The data contain some 570,000 distinct CDR3 sequences, about 11% of them singletons. This sample was also put to use in a study of T cells expressing NK-cell markers.

Sample: PBMCs from blood, taken on the day of vaccination. Source of these receptors: a man aged 45-60 years who received an inactivated influenza vaccine. Both conserved end residues are part of each CDR3. A D gene is named only where the DNA matches it firmly. Clone size, where shown, is once, few, many, or a class for clones that have expanded.

CDR3 protein	CDR3 DNA	D gene	J gene	clone size	V gene
CASSQFVGAGEKLFF	TGTGCCAGCAGCCAATTTGTTGGGGCTGGGGAAAAACTGTTTTTT	NA	TRBJ1-4	few	TRBV4-2
CASSVATGIFGRDTQYF	TGTGCCAGCAGCGTAGCTACAGGGATTTTCGGGCGCGATACGCAGTATTTT	NA	TRBJ2-3	NA	TRBV9
CASSLPGTGFHTEAFF	TGTGCCAGCAGCCTTCCAGGCACAGGGTTTCACACTGAAGCTTTCTTT	NA	TRBJ1-1	few	TRBV11-2
CASSPSFGGEQYF	TGTGCCAGCTCACCGTCCTTTGGGGGCGAGCAGTACTTC	NA	TRBJ2-7	NA	TRBV18
CASSPWDRGAYEQYF	TGCGCCAGCAGCCCCTGGGACAGGGGTGCCTACGAGCAGTACTTC	TRBD1	TRBJ2-7	NA	TRBV5-1
CSAPPGPRETQYF	TGCAGTGCTCCACCCGGACCGCGGGAGACCCAGTACTTC	NA	TRBJ2-5	few	TRBV20-1
CASSGGTGSGANVLTF	TGTGCCAGCAGTGGCGGTACAGGGTCTGGGGCCAACGTCCTGACTTTC	NA	TRBJ2-6	NA	TRBV6-1
CASSLGGGAGNEQFF	TGTGCCAGCAGCTTAGGCGGGGGGGCTGGCAATGAGCAGTTCTTC	TRBD2	TRBJ2-1	NA	TRBV7-9
CSVTTGTGGRGYTF	TGCAGCGTTACCACCGGGACAGGGGGCCGGGGCTACACCTTC	TRBD1	TRBJ1-2	many	TRBV29-1
CSGESSLSYEQYF	TGCAGCGGCGAATCAAGCCTCTCCTACGAGCAGTACTTC	NA	TRBJ2-7	NA	TRBV29-1
CASSKRGRDRANSPLHF	TGTGCCAGCAGCAAAAGGGGTCGTGACAGGGCAAACTCACCCCTCCACTTT	NA	TRBJ1-6	NA	TRBV21-1
CASSPALQSSYEQYF	TGTGCCAGCTCACCAGCCTTGCAGAGCTCCTACGAGCAGTACTTC	NA	TRBJ2-7	few	TRBV18
CASSFQWGRTGELFF	TGCGCCAGCAGCTTCCAATGGGGACGCACCGGGGAGCTGTTTTTT	NA	TRBJ2-2	few	TRBV5-1
CGLAADIQYF	TGTGGACTAGCGGCGGACATTCAGTACTTC	TRBD2	TRBJ2-4	NA	TRBV11-2
CASSYRDVDEQFF	TGCGCCAGCAGCTACCGGGACGTCGATGAGCAGTTCTTC	NA	TRBJ2-1	many	TRBV5-1
CSVVRSSSGELVF	TGCAGCGTTGTTAGGAGTAGCTCCGGGGAGCTGGTTTTT	NA	TRBJ2-2	NA	TRBV29-1
CASSSLRGGDSYEQYF	TGTGCCAGCAGCTCCCTCAGGGGGGGAGACTCCTACGAGCAGTACTTC	NA	TRBJ2-7	NA	TRBV5-6
CSVTGTPDTEAFF	TGCAGCGTTACCGGGACACCGGACACTGAAGCTTTCTTT	NA	TRBJ1-1	NA	TRBV29-1
CASSQDRHGEQFF	TGTGCCAGCAGCCAAGACAGACACGGTGAGCAGTTCTTC	NA	TRBJ2-1	NA	TRBV3-1
CASSMTGGDLTGELFF	TGCGCCAGCAGCATGACAGGGGGGGACCTCACCGGGGAGCTGTTTTTT	TRBD1	TRBJ2-2	NA	TRBV5-1
CASSFYRDTHTEAFF	TGTGCCAGCAGCTTCTACCGGGACACACACACTGAAGCTTTCTTT	NA	TRBJ1-1	NA	TRBV7-2
CASSPGGLGTEETQYF	TGTGCCAGCAGCCCCGGTGGGCTAGGGACGGAAGAGACCCAGTACTTC	NA	TRBJ2-5	NA	TRBV3-1
CASSFRVMGRKHNEQFF	TGTGCCAGCAGTTTTAGAGTAATGGGGCGGAAACACAATGAGCAGTTCTTC	NA	TRBJ2-1	few	TRBV28
CASSLVRRYQETQYF	TGTGCCAGCAGCTTGGTGAGGCGGTACCAAGAGACCCAGTACTTC	NA	TRBJ2-5	few	TRBV5-6
CASSLDWVDTEAFF	TGCGCCAGCAGCTTGGACTGGGTCGACACTGAAGCTTTCTTT	NA	TRBJ1-1	NA	TRBV5-1
CASRIFSGRANEQFF	TGTGCCAGCAGAATCTTTAGCGGGAGGGCTAATGAGCAGTTCTTC	TRBD2	TRBJ2-1	few	TRBV6-2/TRBV6-3
CASSRGQGYTGELFF	TGCGCCAGCAGCAGAGGACAGGGTTACACCGGGGAGCTGTTTTTT	TRBD1	TRBJ2-2	few	TRBV5-1
CASAWGRPTEAFF	TGTGCCAGCGCGTGGGGGCGCCCCACTGAAGCTTTCTTT	NA	TRBJ1-1	few	TRBV12-3/TRBV12-4
CSAEGSTSYEQYF	TGCAGCGCCGAGGGGTCCACATCCTACGAGCAGTACTTC	NA	TRBJ2-7	few	TRBV29-1
CASSQFPGTDTQYF	TGTGCCAGCAGCCAATTTCCTGGCACAGATACGCAGTATTTT	NA	TRBJ2-3	many	TRBV3-1
CASSYRGPGNEQFF	TGTGCCAGCAGTTATAGGGGCCCGGGCAATGAGCAGTTCTTC	NA	TRBJ2-1	few	TRBV6-5
CASSAGTGAEKLFF	TGTGCCAGCAGCGCAGGGACAGGGGCTGAAAAACTGTTTTTT	TRBD1	TRBJ1-4	NA	TRBV9
CASSETETGGSYNSPLHF	TGCGCCAGCAGCGAGACCGAGACAGGGGGCTCCTATAATTCACCCCTCCACTTT	TRBD1	TRBJ1-6	few	TRBV5-1
CASSGTGALGEQYF	TGTGCCAGCAGTGGGACAGGTGCCTTGGGGGAGCAGTACTTC	TRBD1	TRBJ2-7	few	TRBV12-3/TRBV12-4
CATSGGTDTQYF	TGTGCCACTAGCGGGGGCACAGATACGCAGTATTTT	TRBD2	TRBJ2-3	few	TRBV3-1
CASIQGALGETQYF	TGTGCCAGCATACAGGGGGCATTGGGAGAGACCCAGTACTTC	TRBD1	TRBJ2-5	few	TRBV2
CASSSTGTSYNEQFF	TGCGCCAGCAGCTCAACCGGGACTAGCTACAATGAGCAGTTCTTC	TRBD2	TRBJ2-1	NA	TRBV5-1
CASSYQGPGRGNEQFF	TGTGCCAGCAGTTACCAGGGGCCAGGGAGGGGGAATGAGCAGTTCTTC	NA	TRBJ2-1	NA	TRBV6-5
CASSYSLRSPDTQYF	TGTGCCAGCAGTTACTCATTAAGGTCACCAGATACGCAGTATTTT	NA	TRBJ2-3	few	TRBV6-5
CASSLDVQGAVYEQYF	TGTGCCAGCAGCTTAGACGTCCAGGGGGCGGTCTACGAGCAGTACTTC	TRBD1	TRBJ2-7	few	TRBV7-8
CASSLSGPTSFSQYF	TGTGCCAGCAGTTTATCAGGCCCAACTTCCTTCAGCCAGTACTTC	NA	TRBJ2-5	few	TRBV12-3/TRBV12-4
CASSSPAGSYEQYF	TGTGCCAGCAGCTCCCCAGCGGGTAGCTACGAGCAGTACTTC	NA	TRBJ2-7	NA	TRBV7-2
CASSPGTGATNEKLFF	TGTGCCAGCAGTCCAGGGACAGGGGCAACTAATGAAAAACTGTTTTTT	TRBD1	TRBJ1-4	NA	TRBV6-1
CASSQEGSLKETQYF	TGCGCCAGCAGCCAAGAAGGGTCCCTCAAAGAGACCCAGTACTTC	NA	TRBJ2-5	NA	TRBV4-1
CASSQSIGGNGELFF	TGCGCCAGCAGCCAATCCATCGGGGGGAACGGGGAGCTGTTTTTT	TRBD2	TRBJ2-2	NA	TRBV4-3
CASSLDRGNNQPQHF	TGTGCCAGCAGTTTAGACAGGGGAAACAATCAGCCCCAGCATTTT	TRBD1	TRBJ1-5	few	TRBV27
CASTKNSPNYGYTF	TGTGCCAGCACAAAAAACAGCCCTAACTATGGCTACACCTTC	NA	TRBJ1-2	NA	TRBV2
CASSVVQTYNEQFF	TGTGCCAGCAGCGTAGTACAGACCTACAATGAGCAGTTCTTC	NA	TRBJ2-1	few	TRBV9
CSVDGNTDTQYF	TGCAGCGTGGACGGCAACACAGATACGCAGTATTTT	NA	TRBJ2-3	many	TRBV29-1
CASSSRTGAIFGYTF	TGTGCCAGCAGTTCCCGTACAGGGGCAATTTTTGGCTACACCTTC	TRBD1	TRBJ1-2	NA	TRBV12-3/TRBV12-4
CASSWVSAKNIQYF	TGTGCCAGCAGTTGGGTTTCAGCCAAAAACATTCAGTACTTC	NA	TRBJ2-4	few	TRBV12-3/TRBV12-4